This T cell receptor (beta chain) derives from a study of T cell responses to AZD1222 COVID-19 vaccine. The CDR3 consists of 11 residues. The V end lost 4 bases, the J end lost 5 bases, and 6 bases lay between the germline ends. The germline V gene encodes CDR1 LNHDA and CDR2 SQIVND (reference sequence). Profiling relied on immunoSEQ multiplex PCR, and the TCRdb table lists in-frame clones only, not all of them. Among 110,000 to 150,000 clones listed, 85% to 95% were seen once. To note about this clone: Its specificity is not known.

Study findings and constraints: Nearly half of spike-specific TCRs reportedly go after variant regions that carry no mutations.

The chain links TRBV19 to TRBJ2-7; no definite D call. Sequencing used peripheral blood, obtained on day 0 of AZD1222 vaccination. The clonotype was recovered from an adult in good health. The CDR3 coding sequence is TGTGCCAGTAGTACTGGGGACGAGCAGTACTTC. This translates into CASSTGDEQYF.